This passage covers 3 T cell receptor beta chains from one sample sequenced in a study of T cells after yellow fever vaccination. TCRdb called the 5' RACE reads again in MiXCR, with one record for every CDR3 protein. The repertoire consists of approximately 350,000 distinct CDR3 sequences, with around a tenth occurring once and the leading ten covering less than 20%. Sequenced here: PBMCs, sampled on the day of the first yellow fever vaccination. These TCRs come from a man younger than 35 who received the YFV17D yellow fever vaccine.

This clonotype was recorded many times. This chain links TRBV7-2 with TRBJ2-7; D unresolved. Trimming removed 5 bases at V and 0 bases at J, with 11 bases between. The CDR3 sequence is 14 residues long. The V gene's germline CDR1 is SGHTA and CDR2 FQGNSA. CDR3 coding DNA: TGTGCCAGCAGCCTAGGGTTGAACTCCTACGAGCAGTACTTC. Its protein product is CASSLGLNSYEQYF.

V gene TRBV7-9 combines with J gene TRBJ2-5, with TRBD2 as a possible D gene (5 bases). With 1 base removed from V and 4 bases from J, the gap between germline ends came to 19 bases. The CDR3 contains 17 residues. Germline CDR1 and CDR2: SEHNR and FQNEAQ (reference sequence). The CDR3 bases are TGTGCCAGCAGCTTAGGAGTGGTAGCGATATTTCCAGAGACCCAGTACTTC. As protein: CASSLGVVAIFPETQYF.

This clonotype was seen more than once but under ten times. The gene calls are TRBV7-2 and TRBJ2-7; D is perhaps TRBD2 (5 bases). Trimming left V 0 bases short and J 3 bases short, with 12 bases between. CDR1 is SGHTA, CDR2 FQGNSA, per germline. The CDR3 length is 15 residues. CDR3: CASSLAPGNNYEQYV. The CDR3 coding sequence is TGTGCCAGCAGCTTAGCGCCCGGGAACAACTACGAGCAGTACGTC.